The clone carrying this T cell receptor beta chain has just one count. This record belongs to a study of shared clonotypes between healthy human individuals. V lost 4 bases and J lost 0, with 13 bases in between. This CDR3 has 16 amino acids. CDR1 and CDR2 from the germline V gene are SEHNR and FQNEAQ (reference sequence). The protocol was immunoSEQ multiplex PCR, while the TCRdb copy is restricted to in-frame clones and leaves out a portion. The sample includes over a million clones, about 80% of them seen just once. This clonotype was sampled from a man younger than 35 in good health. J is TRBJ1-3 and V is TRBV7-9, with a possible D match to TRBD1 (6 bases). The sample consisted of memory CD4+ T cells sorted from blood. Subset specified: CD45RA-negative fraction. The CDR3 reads CASSSGWDNSGNTIYF. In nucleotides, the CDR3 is TGTGCCAGCAGCTCAGGCTGGGACAACTCTGGAAACACCATATATTTT.